This TCR beta chain was found in a study of T cell responses to AZD1222 COVID-19 vaccine (dated by TCRdb to the early 2020s). Context from the whole study: A total of 233 trial participants underwent TCR sequencing, of whom around 200 received two doses of AZD1222 and some 25 received two doses of the MenACWY control vaccine. Enrollment into the trials was organized by age into subgroups of 18-55, 56-69 and 70-plus years, and those subgroups contained about 160, 30 and 59 TCR-sequenced participants, respectively.

From V the trimming removes 5 bases and from J it removes 8 bases, while the gene matches leave 5 bases of the junction unaccounted for. Via the germline V gene (reference sequence), CDR1 is LGHDT and CDR2 YNNKEL. The CDR3 has 14 amino acids, counting the end cysteine and phenylalanine. Only CDR3 DNA remains: 42 bases, in frame from the first base. The investigation overall reported the following: Conclusions about previously exposed vaccinees are limited, since just 5 or 6 AZD1222 recipients were seropositive for SARS-CoV-2 at baseline. Because no day 14 peak-response samples were available, repertoires were characterized only after the peak T cell response. The 56-69-year group was small, and its depth increase did not reach significance, likely because of low power. After two AZD1222 doses, both the breadth and the depth of spike-specific TCRs were significantly higher than at day 0 and than in MenACWY recipients. Participants were mostly white British and included more females than males, and it was suggested by the authors that clonal diversity may have been underestimated. The whole spike protein was spanned by vaccine-associated CD4 TCRs, and dominant responses were seen in regions 160-218 and 743-854. Reportedly, close to half of the unique spike-specific TCRs recognized epitopes lying outside the regions that are mutated in the B.1.351 and B.1.1.7 variants.

Concerning this clone itself: Its binding antigen is unknown. Nothing much larger sits one base from this clone, and base qualities are not available.

Taken with the paper, the label for time point translates to: baseline before first vaccination. The label giving this sample's treatment or condition can be read as: meningococcal conjugate vaccine given as trial control. Samples from vaccinated people were obtained from the UK trials COV001 and COV002, which included a single-blind randomized controlled phase 2/3 trial of AZD1222 (ChAdOx1 nCoV-19) in healthy adults. Trial participant PBMC samples were collected at day 0 and day 28 after the second dose for TCRbeta chain sequencing. The CDR3 regions of human TCRbeta chains were analyzed by immunosequencing. In the source study's methods: TCRs in the repertoires were compared against a reference library of SARS-CoV-2-specific TCRs that had been generated with the MIRA antigen-specificity platform. Breadth was defined as the fraction of unique TCRs that were SARS-CoV-2-associated. Depth was defined as the fraction of total T cells that were SARS-CoV-2-associated. Each spike-specific TCR was assigned to its reactive spike region and to a CD4 or CD8 class using the MIRA data. Log10-transformed breadth and depth values were compared by one-way ANOVA with Sidak's multiple comparisons tests. Imported from immuneACCESS, the table was reduced by TCRdb to in-frame sequences with V and J called. These copies leave out some clones; in studies compared against another copy, an unresolved V gene accounts for under half, and the cause of the remainder is not known. Clonal size and the V and J genes are those of that table, whereas D and trimming came from the DNA. The sample contains roughly 200,000 clones, 93% of them found a single time. 0.9% to 1.1% of the sample rests with the top ten.

The source of this sequence is an adult in good health. The source material was peripheral blood, sampled on day 0 of MenACWY control vaccination. The chain couples TRBV3-1 (or the pseudogene TRBV3-2) to TRBJ1-4, with 10 junctional bases fitting TRBD1. DNA sequence: TGTGCCAGCAGCTGGACAGGGGGGGGAGAAAAACTGTTTTTT. It is translated as CASSWTGGGEKLFF.